Shown below are 18 T cell receptor beta chains from a single sample sequenced in a study of T cells in Graves' hyperthyroidism and ophthalmopathy. The source material, RNA transcripts, was used to amplify TCR beta CDR3 regions. HTBI primers were employed in a first-round RT-PCR of the TCR CDR3. TCRdb re-analysed the multiplex PCR reads in MiXCR, keeping a single row per CDR3 protein. The table lists hundreds of thousands of distinct CDR3 sequences, around 14% of them singletons. Specimen: blood. These receptors all stem from a woman in her late teens or twenties with Graves' hyperthyroidism.

Ten or more counts support this clonotype. V and J are TRBV3-1 and TRBJ2-7; D gene uncertain. Germline lookup yields CDR1 LGHDT and CDR2 YNNKEL (reference sequence). V was trimmed by 0 bases and J by 1 base, leaving 4 bases between them. The CDR3 contains 13 residues. The CDR3 bases are TGTGCCAGCAGCCAAGATCTGTCCTACGAGCAGTACTTC. It yields the protein CASSQDLSYEQYF.

This clonotype came up many times. The chain combines TRBV3-1 with TRBJ2-1; 7 positions match TRBD2. The CDR3 totals 15 residues. V was pared by 1 base and J by 10 bases, with 10 bases of the junction left unmatched. The germline gives CDR1 LGHDT, CDR2 YNNKEL (reference sequence). In DNA form, the CDR3 reads TGTGCCAGCAGCCAAGCGGGCGGGAGCGGAGGCGAGCAGTTCTTC. Protein sequence: CASSQAGGSGGEQFF.

This clonotype was observed many times. The V and J genes are TRBV20-1 and TRBJ2-7; unclear D gene. Trimming shortened V by 0 bases and J by 3 bases, and 6 bases separated the two germline ends. The length of the CDR3 is 12 residues. The germline V gene has CDR1 DFQATT and CDR2 SNEGSKA (reference sequence). CDR3 region: CSARDNGYEQYF. Written as DNA, the CDR3 is TGCAGTGCTAGAGATAACGGCTACGAGCAGTACTTC.

This clonotype came up many times. V gene TRBV30 combines with J gene TRBJ2-1; D call uncertain. This CDR3 comprises 16 residues. Trimming shortened V by 0 bases and J by 0 bases, and 12 bases separated the two germline ends. Germline-derived CDR1 and CDR2 are GTSNPN and SVGIG (reference sequence). The CDR3: CAWSVRSPGSYNEQFF. The CDR3 nucleotides are TGTGCCTGGAGTGTACGGAGCCCTGGCTCCTACAATGAGCAGTTCTTC.

This clonotype was observed a handful of times. The rearrangement links TRBV19 to TRBJ2-1, with D perhaps assigned TRBD1 or TRBD2 (5 bases each). The germline CDR1 and CDR2 sequences are LNHDA and SQIVND (reference sequence). Trimming took off 2 bases at V and 4 bases at J, with 12 bases between the two ends. The CDR3 is 15 amino acids. The CDR3 nucleotides read TGTGCCAGTAGTATATACCGGGACCCGTACAATGAGCAGTTCTTC. Its translation: CASSIYRDPYNEQFF.

Many counts were recorded for this clonotype. The chain employs TRBV5-5 and TRBJ2-5, with D unclear. This CDR3 has 15 amino acids. The germline V gene encodes CDR1 SGHKS and CDR2 YYEKEE (reference sequence). The germline V and J ends were trimmed by 3 bases and 2 bases, with 14 bases remaining between them. Written as DNA, the CDR3 is TGTGCCAGCAGCTCCGCGGCAGTATTTCAAGAGACCCAGTACTTC. Encoded protein: CASSSAAVFQETQYF.

This clonotype was recorded a few times. The V call is TRBV7-9, the J call TRBJ1-5; D is uncertain. The length of the CDR3 is 12 residues. V was shortened by 4 bases and J by 4 bases, with 5 bases between the two germline ends. CDR1 SEHNR and CDR2 FQNEAQ come from the germline V gene (reference sequence). The CDR3 DNA is TGTGCCAGCAGCTATAAAAATCAGCCCCAGCATTTT. It encodes CASSYKNQPQHF.

Many counts were recorded for this clonotype. The chain links TRBV12-3 or TRBV12-4 to TRBJ2-3, with TRBD1 matching 7 bases. Trimming took 7 bases from V and 10 from J; bases not matched to a gene: 8. The CDR3 is made up of 12 amino acids. CDR3 residues: CASTQGVRAQYF. DNA of the CDR3: TGTGCCAGCACCCAGGGGGTAAGGGCGCAGTATTTT.

The CDR3 region is CASSPIQGANQPQHF. CDR3 DNA: TGTGCCAGTAGCCCAATACAGGGGGCGAATCAGCCCCAGCATTTT. V is TRBV19 and J is TRBJ1-5, with 9 positions matching TRBD1. The CDR3 runs 15 residues. CDR1 and CDR2 (germline): LNHDA, SQIVND (reference sequence). The V gene end was trimmed by 6 bases and the J gene end by 4 bases; junction bases not matched to a gene: 7.

This clonotype showed up many times. The J gene is TRBJ2-1, the V gene TRBV7-2, with D possibly TRBD1 on 5 matching bases. The V gene lost 1 base and the J gene lost 6 bases, with 7 bases spanning the gap. Germline V gene sequence: CDR1 SGHTA, CDR2 FQGNSA. The CDR3 loop spans 13 amino acids. CDR3: CASSLVTGNEQFF. The CDR3 bases are TGTGCCAGCAGCTTAGTAACAGGCAATGAGCAGTTCTTC.

The chain joins TRBV19 to TRBJ2-5; D gene uncertain. V lost 4 bases to trimming and J lost 5 bases, with 14 bases between them. From germline, CDR1 is LNHDA and CDR2 SQIVND (reference sequence). The CDR3 totals 14 residues. The CDR3 DNA sequence: TGTGCCAGTAGTACGCGGTCCCCCAGCGAGACCCAGTACTTC. It encodes CASSTRSPSETQYF.

This clonotype was picked up a small number of times. The rearrangement links TRBV10-2 to TRBJ1-2; 9 bases agree with TRBD1. CDR3 size: 14 residues. Germline trimming cut 10 bases from V and 4 bases from J; bases unmatched to any gene: 10. Germline CDR1 is WSHSY and CDR2 is SAAADI. The CDR3 DNA reads as TGCGCCACCTCGGCCGGGACAGGGCCCTATGGCTACACCTTC. Translation: CATSAGTGPYGYTF.

Ten or more counts support this clonotype. The chain uses TRBV10-3 and TRBJ2-5; D call uncertain. The CDR3 covers 14 residues. V lost 0 bases and J 2 bases, leaving 7 bases between the germline ends. The germline V gene has CDR1 ENHRY and CDR2 SYGVKD. For the CDR3, the DNA is TGTGCCATCAGTGAGTCGAACCAGCAAGAGACCCAGTACTTC. As protein: CAISESNQQETQYF.

In this sample, this clonotype turned up a few times. V usage is TRBV27 and J usage is TRBJ2-3; D is ambiguous. Per the germline V gene, CDR1 is MNHEY and CDR2 is SMNVEV (reference sequence). CDR3 length equals 14 residues. V lost 3 bases and J lost 4, with 11 bases in between. The CDR3 DNA reads TGTGCCAGCAGTTTTTTTGGTAGACCAGATACGCAGTATTTT. It yields the protein CASSFFGRPDTQYF.

This clonotype has ten or more counts. This chain connects TRBV5-1 to TRBJ2-3, with 7 bases aligning to TRBD2. Germline-derived CDR1 and CDR2 are SGHRS and YFSETQ. This CDR3 is built from 13 residues. J lost 4 bases, V lost 4 bases, and 3 bases had no gene match. The CDR3 reads CASSRDYADTQYF. The CDR3 DNA reads TGCGCCAGCAGCCGGGACTACGCAGATACGCAGTATTTT.

In regard to this clonotype: It is unclear where the CDR3 begins or ends on the DNA, so no DNA is shown, and the CDR3 is as TCRdb lists it. The chain joins TRBV5-1 to TRBJ2-7; the D segment call TRBD2 is taken from the table without a DNA check. Germline-derived CDR1 and CDR2 are SGHRS and YFSETQ. Counting both end residues, the CDR3 totals 22 amino acids. This chain's CDR3 is CASSFYICSARGLAGDSYEQYF.

This clonotype was detected many times. The genes are TRBV6-1 and TRBJ1-2, with a weak D call TRBD1 (6 bases). From germline, CDR1 is MNHNS and CDR2 SASEGT. V lost 5 bases and J lost 3, with 7 bases in between. The CDR3 contains 12 residues. The CDR3 nucleotides are TGTGCCAGCAGTAAGGGGGACTATGGCTACACCTTC. Its protein is CASSKGDYGYTF.

V is TRBV27 and J is TRBJ1-5, with 10 nucleotides matching TRBD1. V gave up 6 bases and J gave up 6 bases; unmatched junction bases: 8. From germline, CDR1 is MNHEY and CDR2 SMNVEV (reference sequence). The CDR3 runs 15 residues. CDR3 coding DNA: TGTGCCAGCAGCCAGACAGGGGGCGGGGGTCAGCCCCAGCATTTT. The encoded protein is CASSQTGGGGQPQHF.